The 12 T cell receptor beta chains below all came from one sample that was sequenced in a study of vaccination and CD4 T cells after COVID-19. The study sequenced cultured CD4+ T cell DNA using the Oncomine TCR Beta short-read assay. Each CDR3 protein gets one entry after TCRdb re-called the PCR reads with MiXCR. There are some 14,000 distinct CDR3 sequences in the sample; 52% occur only once, and 8.5% to 9% lies in the top ten. Treatment reported: approximately nine-day PBMC culture with coronavirus spike peptide pools or control peptides (ViraFEST assay). No antigen has been assigned to these receptors. What was sequenced was CD4+ T cells from blood, cultured in vitro. All receptors derive from a human donor who had recovered from COVID-19.

The rearrangement links TRBV6-1 to TRBJ1-6; D is unclear. The germline V and J ends were trimmed by 5 bases and 1 base, with 12 bases remaining between them. This CDR3 has 16 residues. Germline V CDR1 and CDR2: MNHNS, SASEGT. Written as DNA, the CDR3 is TGTGCCAGCAGTCATTATACACTGTCCTATAATTCACCCCTCCACTTT. This codes for CASSHYTLSYNSPLHF.

The J gene is TRBJ1-4, the V gene TRBV11-2; D may be TRBD1 (6 bases). V dropped 5 bases and J dropped 3 bases, with 7 bases sitting between them. CDR1 and CDR2 (germline): SGHAT, FQNNGV. There are 13 residues in the CDR3. CDR3 DNA: TGTGCCAGCAGCCAGGGGTCTAATGAAAAACTGTTTTTT. The encoded protein is CASSQGSNEKLFF.

This clonotype was recorded a few times. J is TRBJ1-1 and V is TRBV18; D is ambiguous. The CDR3 consists of 13 residues. V was pared by 2 bases and J by 1 base, with 5 bases between. Germline CDR1 is KGHSH and CDR2 is LQKENI. The CDR3 protein is CASSPTANTEAFF. The CDR3 coding sequence is TGTGCCAGCTCACCAACAGCGAACACTGAAGCTTTCTTT.

The V call is TRBV6-1, the J call TRBJ1-2, with TRBD1 matching over 8 bases. Germline values: CDR1 MNHNS, CDR2 SASEGT. V was pared by 6 bases and J by 4 bases, with 7 bases of the junction left unmatched. This CDR3 comprises 14 residues. The CDR3 protein is CASRFGQGLYGYTF. CDR3 nucleotide sequence: TGTGCCAGCAGATTCGGACAGGGCCTCTATGGCTACACCTTC.

This clonotype was recorded a few times. The chain has TRBV12-3 or TRBV12-4 and TRBJ2-5; D is possibly TRBD1 (5 bases). The CDR3 covers 15 residues. Trimming removed 3 bases at V and 4 bases at J, with 15 bases between. CDR3 in amino acids: CASSFREGALETQYF. DNA of the CDR3: TGTGCCAGCAGTTTTAGGGAAGGGGCCCTAGAGACCCAGTACTTC.

This chain joins TRBV5-1 and TRBJ2-5; 8 nucleotides line up with TRBD2. V trimming: 1 base; J trimming: 5 bases; junction bases outside the gene matches: 16. The germline V gene encodes CDR1 SGHRS and CDR2 YFSETQ. The CDR3 consists of 18 residues. This CDR3 is CASSLRPTGGAGVETQYF. DNA of the CDR3: TGCGCCAGCAGCTTGCGCCCTACGGGGGGGGCCGGTGTGGAGACCCAGTACTTC.

This clonotype has only a few counts. The rearrangement links TRBV5-5 to TRBJ2-1; 9 bases fit TRBD1. CDR1 is SGHKS, CDR2 YYEKEE, per germline (reference sequence). The CDR3 contains 12 residues. Losses at the gene ends were 1 base for V and 15 bases for J; bases not matched to a gene: 5. The CDR3 spells CASSLLTGGGFF. CDR3 coding DNA: TGTGCCAGCAGCTTGTTGACAGGGGGAGGGTTCTTC.

This chain joins TRBV19 and TRBJ2-7; D is unresolved. V shed 1 base and J shed 4 bases, with 14 bases lying between them. The CDR3 extends over 15 amino acids. Looked up from germline, CDR1 is LNHDA and CDR2 is SQIVND (reference sequence). The CDR3 loop is CASSIGQMGIYEQYF. CDR3 DNA: TGTGCCAGTAGTATAGGCCAGATGGGGATTTACGAGCAGTACTTC.

The chain carries TRBV20-1 and TRBJ2-1; 8 bases map to TRBD2. Germline lookup yields CDR1 DFQATT and CDR2 SNEGSKA (reference sequence). V was clipped by 6 bases and J by 3 bases; unmatched bases: 19. The CDR3 totals 18 residues. Here the CDR3 reads CSAKHYTLAGRGYNEQFF. DNA of the CDR3: TGCAGTGCCAAACACTACACTTTAGCGGGGAGGGGCTACAATGAGCAGTTCTTC.

This chain uses TRBV27 with TRBJ1-1, with D perhaps matching TRBD1 (6 bases). V lost 6 bases and J 1 base, leaving 12 bases between the germline ends. CDR1 MNHEY and CDR2 SMNVEV come from the germline V gene (reference sequence). This CDR3 is 14 amino acids long. CDR3 region: CASSQQGPNTEAFF. DNA for the CDR3: TGTGCCAGCAGCCAACAGGGCCCGAACACTGAAGCTTTCTTT.

A few counts support this clonotype. This chain uses TRBV29-1 with TRBJ2-5, with D unresolved. This CDR3 contains 12 residues. The germline CDR1 and CDR2 sequences are SQVTM and ANQGSEA. Trimming pared 4 bases from V and 4 bases from J, leaving 10 bases between. In nucleotides, the CDR3 is TGCAGCGTTGCGTGGGCTTCAGAGACCCAGTACTTC. Protein sequence: CSVAWASETQYF.

This chain joins TRBV10-1 and TRBJ2-3, with D tentatively TRBD1 (6 bases). CDR1 and CDR2 (germline): WNHNN, SYGVQD (reference sequence). V was shortened by 10 bases and J by 2 bases, with 19 bases between the two germline ends. There are 15 residues in the CDR3. The chain's CDR3 is CATPTGLTSTDTQYF. The CDR3 bases are TGCGCCACTCCGACAGGCCTCACCTCCACAGATACGCAGTATTTT.